These T cell receptor beta chains were read from a single sample in a study of graft-versus-host responses after intestinal transplantation. Some clones are missing from TCRdb's copy, which holds only in-frame ones; the method was immunoSEQ multiplex PCR. Here the sample spans about 18,000 clones, around nine tenths being singletons. The source material was PBMCs, sampled approximately 370 days after transplant. The receptors come from a human patient who received an intestinal transplant, so some T cells may come from the graft donor. Each CDR3 is given with its conserved first and last residue. The order of the fields is J gene, clone size, D gene, V gene, CDR3 DNA, CDR3 protein. The D gene is left open where the match is weak. Size values are once, few and many counts, or a class for expanded clones, and some rows have none.

J: TRBJ2-7; size: NA; D: TRBD1; V: TRBV4-1; DNA: TGCGCCAGCAGCCCCTACAGGGGGAATTACTTCGAGCAGTACTTC; CDR3: CASSPYRGNYFEQYF
J: TRBJ2-5; size: NA; D: NA; V: TRBV12-2; DNA: TGTGCAAGTGGACTCCGGCCTGGAGAGACCCAGTACTTC; CDR3: CASGLRPGETQYF
J: TRBJ2-1; size: NA; D: TRBD1; V: TRBV12-5; DNA: TGTGCTAGTGGTTTTGAAGGACAGGGAACCTACAATGAGCAGTTCTTC; CDR3: CASGFEGQGTYNEQFF
J: TRBJ1-1; size: NA; D: TRBD1; V: TRBV6-6; DNA: TGTGCCAGCAGCCCTGGTCCCGGGACAGGGAATGAAGCTTTCTTT; CDR3: CASSPGPGTGNEAFF
J: TRBJ1-1; size: few; D: NA; V: TRBV4-1; DNA: TGCGCCAGCAGCCGACAGAACACTGAAGCTTTCTTT; CDR3: CASSRQNTEAFF
J: TRBJ2-7; size: NA; D: TRBD2; V: TRBV14; DNA: TGTGCCAGCAGCCTCGGACTAGCGGGGGGACTCTCCTACGAGCAGTACTTC; CDR3: CASSLGLAGGLSYEQYF
J: TRBJ2-7; size: NA; D: NA; V: TRBV11-3; DNA: TGTGCCAGCAGCTTAGGTCACCGCTACGAGCAGTACTTC; CDR3: CASSLGHRYEQYF
J: TRBJ2-3; size: NA; D: NA; V: TRBV6-5; DNA: TGTGCCAGCAGTTACTCGGGCGTCCCCACAGATACGCAGTATTTT; CDR3: CASSYSGVPTDTQYF
J: TRBJ1-1; size: NA; D: NA; V: TRBV2; DNA: TGTGCCAGTGGGGGGGGGTCAGGGTCTCCAGCTTTCTTT; CDR3: CASGGGSGSPAFF
J: TRBJ2-3; size: NA; D: NA; V: TRBV5-3; DNA: TGTGCCAGAAGCTCTGGACGAGGGAGAGGATCTAGCACAGATACGCAGTATTTT; CDR3: CARSSGRGRGSSTDTQYF
J: TRBJ1-2; size: NA; D: TRBD1; V: TRBV5-4; DNA: TGTGCCAGCAGCTCAACAGGGGGGGCAGGATATGGCTACACCTTC; CDR3: CASSSTGGAGYGYTF
J: TRBJ1-1; size: NA; D: NA; V: TRBV5-6; DNA: TGTGCCAGCAGCAGGGTGGGTGAAGCTTTCTTT; CDR3: CASSRVGEAFF
J: TRBJ2-5; size: NA; D: TRBD1; V: TRBV9; DNA: TGTGCCAGCAGCGTAGCGACAGGGGGAATGGAGACCCAGTACTTC; CDR3: CASSVATGGMETQYF
J: TRBJ1-2; size: NA; D: NA; V: TRBV14; DNA: TGTGCCAGCAGCCAAGACCCCGGATGGTATGGCTACACCTTC; CDR3: CASSQDPGWYGYTF
J: TRBJ2-1; size: NA; D: TRBD2; V: TRBV4-1; DNA: TGCGCCAGCAGCCAAGACTGGGGACTAGCCGCTAATGAGCAGTTCTTC; CDR3: CASSQDWGLAANEQFF
J: TRBJ2-1; size: NA; D: NA; V: TRBV9; DNA: TGTGCCAGCAGCGTCGAGCGGGTAGGGGAGCAGTTCTTC; CDR3: CASSVERVGEQFF
J: TRBJ2-7; size: NA; D: TRBD2; V: TRBV6-1; DNA: TGTGCCAGCAGTGAAGCGCCGGGACTAGCGGGAGCGGAGCAGTACTTC; CDR3: CASSEAPGLAGAEQYF
J: TRBJ2-1; size: NA; D: NA; V: TRBV7-6; DNA: TGTGCCAGCAGCTTAGCTTTTATGAGCGGAGAGGGCTTCTACAATGAGCAGTTCTTC; CDR3: CASSLAFMSGEGFYNEQFF
J: TRBJ1-5; size: NA; D: TRBD1; V: TRBV6-1; DNA: TGTGCCAGCAGCACCAACAGGGGTAGCAATCAGCCCCAGCATTTT; CDR3: CASSTNRGSNQPQHF
J: TRBJ1-4; size: once; D: NA; V: TRBV2; DNA: TGTGCCAGCAGCTCGGGGGGCTCACATGAAAAACTGTTTTTT; CDR3: CASSSGGSHEKLFF
J: TRBJ2-7; size: NA; D: NA; V: TRBV6-5; DNA: TGTGCCAGCAGTTTAGGGACACCGTCTCAAGAGCAGTACTTC; CDR3: CASSLGTPSQEQYF
J: TRBJ1-1; size: NA; D: NA; V: TRBV18; DNA: TGTGCCAGCTCACCACTGCCGGGTTTAACTGAAGCTTTCTTT; CDR3: CASSPLPGLTEAFF
J: TRBJ2-7; size: NA; D: NA; V: TRBV6-5; DNA: TGTGCCAGCATCAATTCCCCCAGGGACGAGCAGTACTTC; CDR3: CASINSPRDEQYF
J: TRBJ2-7; size: NA; D: NA; V: TRBV29-1; DNA: TGCAGCGTTAGGAATGCCTACGAGCAGTACTTC; CDR3: CSVRNAYEQYF
J: TRBJ2-3; size: NA; D: NA; V: TRBV6-1; DNA: TGTGCCAGCAGTGAACTAGTGGGCACAGATACGCAGTATTTT; CDR3: CASSELVGTDTQYF
J: TRBJ2-5; size: NA; D: TRBD2; V: TRBV11-3; DNA: TGTGCCAGCAGCTTAATGGGGGGGCAAGAGACCCAGTACTTC; CDR3: CASSLMGGQETQYF
J: TRBJ2-3; size: NA; D: NA; V: TRBV6-4; DNA: TGTGCCAGCAGTGACTCGATTCAGGGTGTTTACACAGATACGCAGTATTTT; CDR3: CASSDSIQGVYTDTQYF
J: TRBJ1-5; size: few; D: NA; V: TRBV28; DNA: TGTGCCAGCAGCCCTATAATAGGCAATCAGCCCCAGCATTTT; CDR3: CASSPIIGNQPQHF
J: TRBJ2-3; size: once; D: TRBD2; V: TRBV2; DNA: TGTGCCAGCAGCTTTGGACTAGCGGGACTCACAGATACGCAGTATTTT; CDR3: CASSFGLAGLTDTQYF